Each of the 32 T cell receptor beta chains below was sequenced from the same sample in a study of T-cell memory formation after mild COVID-19. TCRdb passed the 5' RACE reads through MiXCR, listing each CDR3 protein once. The table includes 550,000 to 700,000 distinct CDR3 sequences, roughly 18% detected once. Sequenced input: PBMCs or a T cell subset sorted from them (not recorded which). The receptors come from an adult woman who had mild COVID-19 (a few samples of this study predate the infection). Cell type and time point are not known.

The genes are TRBV12-3 or TRBV12-4 and TRBJ2-1; TRBD1 matches 10 bases. This CDR3 contains 15 residues. V lost 5 bases and J lost 12; bases outside the gene matches: 13. This chain's CDR3 is CASSAPGTGALVQFF. The DNA for the CDR3 is TGTGCCAGCAGTGCCCCCGGGACAGGGGCTTTGGTGCAGTTCTTC.

This clonotype was recorded a few times. The chain joins TRBV20-1 to TRBJ1-5; D gene ambiguous. The length of the CDR3 is 14 residues. Trimming took 6 bases from V and 4 from J, leaving 16 bases between them. Germline V gene sequence: CDR1 DFQATT, CDR2 SNEGSKA (reference sequence). The CDR3 reads CSARPRTWNQPQHF. The DNA of the CDR3 is TGCAGTGCGCGACCACGGACGTGGAATCAGCCCCAGCATTTT.

This clonotype was seen many times. The V call is TRBV5-1, the J call TRBJ1-5; D remains unclear. The CDR3 sequence is 13 residues long. The V end lost 1 base, the J end lost 5 bases, and 7 bases lay between the germline ends. Per germline, CDR1 SGHRS and CDR2 YFSETQ. The CDR3 DNA is TGCGCCAGCAGCTTGAACGGGGATCAGCCCCAGCATTTT. This encodes CASSLNGDQPQHF.

This clonotype showed up just a few times. The V and J genes are TRBV6-5 and TRBJ1-1; tentative D call: TRBD1 (5 bases). This CDR3 region has 13 residues. Per the germline V gene, CDR1 is MNHEY and CDR2 is SVGAGI. Trimming took off 2 bases at V and 4 bases at J, with 8 bases between the two ends. CDR3 nucleotides: TGTGCCAGCAGTTACCGGGGGGGCACTGAAGCTTTCTTT. Translation gives CASSYRGGTEAFF.

This chain joins TRBV5-1 and TRBJ1-1, with TRBD1 as a possible D gene (5 bases). CDR3 length equals 17 residues. Per the germline V gene, CDR1 is SGHRS and CDR2 is YFSETQ. The ends were cut back, 3 bases at V and 0 bases at J, with 18 bases in the middle. In DNA form, the CDR3 reads TGCGCCAGCAGCTCGTCTCTCCAGGGCTGGTTGAACACTGAAGCTTTCTTT. Translating it yields CASSSSLQGWLNTEAFF.

This clonotype was counted between two and nine times. The V call is TRBV19, the J call TRBJ2-7, with D possibly matching TRBD2 (5 bases). Trimming shortened V by 1 base and J by 3 bases, and 25 bases separated the two germline ends. Per germline, CDR1 LNHDA and CDR2 SQIVND (reference sequence). This CDR3 has 19 residues. The CDR3 coding sequence is TGTGCCAGTAGTATAGTCTACGGACGTACCGGTGAGGGCGGCTACGAGCAGTACTTC. Translation gives CASSIVYGRTGEGGYEQYF.

J is TRBJ1-4 and V is TRBV6-5; maybe TRBD1 (6 bases). The germline V and J ends were trimmed by 2 bases and 5 bases, with 12 bases remaining between them. The germline V gene encodes CDR1 MNHEY and CDR2 SVGAGI. The CDR3 runs 15 residues. The CDR3 spells CASSYDTQGNEKLFF. The CDR3 bases are TGTGCCAGCAGTTACGACACCCAGGGGAATGAAAAACTGTTTTTT.

The rearrangement links TRBV5-1 to TRBJ1-6; unclear D gene. Germline CDR1 is SGHRS and CDR2 is YFSETQ. The V gene lost 0 bases and the J gene lost 2 bases, with 6 bases spanning the gap. This CDR3 region has 15 residues. CDR3 sequence (DNA): TGCGCCAGCAGCTTGGGGAGCACCTATAATTCACCCCTCCACTTT. Protein: CASSLGSTYNSPLHF.

The chain has TRBV5-1 and TRBJ1-1, with TRBD1 matching over 7 bases. CDR3 length: 16 amino acids. Germline trimming cut 4 bases from V and 5 bases from J; bases unmatched to any gene: 14. CDR1 and CDR2 (germline): SGHRS, YFSETQ. CDR3: CASSRGGLTGRTEAFF. The DNA of the CDR3 is TGCGCCAGCAGCCGTGGAGGTTTGACAGGGAGGACTGAAGCTTTCTTT.

This clonotype was counted ten times or more. The chain joins TRBV6-6 to TRBJ1-3; D gene ambiguous. This CDR3 spans 15 amino acids. Germline values: CDR1 MNHNY, CDR2 SVGAGI (reference sequence). Trimming pared 7 bases from V and 0 bases from J, leaving 13 bases between. The CDR3 reads CASTDAGRSGNTIYF. CDR3 sequence (DNA): TGTGCCAGCACCGACGCCGGGCGCTCTGGAAACACCATATATTTT.

Only a few counts were recorded for this clonotype. J is TRBJ1-1 and V is TRBV24-1, with D maybe TRBD1 (5 bases). This CDR3 has 14 amino acids. CDR1 KGHDR and CDR2 SFDVKD come from the germline V gene. V lost 5 bases and J lost 4, with 13 bases in between. The CDR3 is CATSVSGGGTEAFF. The CDR3 DNA reads TGTGCCACCAGTGTCTCCGGGGGGGGCACTGAAGCTTTCTTT.

This clonotype came up many times. Here the CDR3 DNA reads TGTGCCAGCAGCTTAGTGGAGGGAGGGGGTGAGCAGTTCTTC. This sequence encodes CASSLVEGGGEQFF. The chain employs TRBV7-6 and TRBJ2-1; maybe TRBD2 (7 bases). CDR3 length: 14 amino acids. V shed 1 base and J shed 9 bases, with 13 bases lying between them. In germline, CDR1 is SGHVS, CDR2 FNYEAQ.

This clonotype was observed a few times. This chain connects TRBV10-3 to TRBJ2-1; D might be TRBD2 (5 bases). Germline V gene lookup returns CDR1 ENHRY and CDR2 SYGVKD. CDR3 length: 14 amino acids. Trimming took off 4 bases at V and 5 bases at J, with 12 bases between the two ends. Here the CDR3 reads CAISGTGSHNEQFF. The DNA for the CDR3 is TGTGCCATCAGTGGAACGGGGTCCCACAATGAGCAGTTCTTC.

J is TRBJ1-5 and V is TRBV6-5; D ambiguous. The CDR3 is 13 residues long. CDR1 is MNHEY and CDR2 is SVGAGI in the germline V gene. Trimming cost V 10 bases and J 5 bases, with 15 bases left between them. This CDR3 is CATSISRYQPQHF. The CDR3 DNA reads as TGTGCCACCTCGATATCTCGGTATCAGCCCCAGCATTTT.

In its sample, this clonotype was seen a few times. The J gene is TRBJ2-5, the V gene TRBV4-2; D is possibly TRBD1 (5 bases). Trimming stripped 0 bases from V and 1 base from J, with 9 bases between. CDR1 LGHNA and CDR2 YNFKEQ come from the germline V gene. There are 15 residues in the CDR3. CDR3 sequence: CASSQDKGPQETQYF. The DNA of the CDR3 is TGTGCCAGCAGCCAAGATAAGGGGCCCCAAGAGACCCAGTACTTC.

A few counts support this clonotype. The gene calls are TRBV7-6 and TRBJ2-1; no clear D gene. Germline V lookup: CDR1 SGHVS, CDR2 FNYEAQ. V lost 0 bases to trimming and J lost 2 bases, with 11 bases between them. The CDR3 extends over 16 amino acids. Written as DNA, the CDR3 is TGTGCCAGCAGCTTAGCAGAACAGAGCGCCTACAATGAGCAGTTCTTC. Protein sequence: CASSLAEQSAYNEQFF.

The rearrangement links TRBV5-1 to TRBJ2-1, with D possibly TRBD1 on 6 matching bases. This CDR3 region has 14 residues. The ends were cut back, 0 bases at V and 6 bases at J, with 10 bases in the middle. Looked up from germline, CDR1 is SGHRS and CDR2 is YFSETQ. DNA for the CDR3: TGCGCCAGCAGCTTGGGTGAAGGGGGCAATGAGCAGTTCTTC. Residues: CASSLGEGGNEQFF.

About this clonotype: A read error may be the cause here, since a much bigger clone is one base away. The chain uses TRBV7-9 and TRBJ2-3, with D maybe TRBD2 (6 bases). The CDR3 spans 16 residues. Germline lookup yields CDR1 SEHNR and CDR2 FQNEAQ (reference sequence). The V end was cut by 3 bases, the J end by 0 bases, with 13 bases between. The CDR3 nucleotides read TGTGCCAGCAGCTTTGGGACTGGAACTAGCACAGATACGCAGTATTTT. Its protein product is CASSFGTGTSTDTQYF. The variable domain in full, with the rest retrieved from reference TRBV7-9 and TRBJ2-3, is DTGVSQNPRHKITKRGQNVTFRCDPISEHNRLYWYRQTLGQGPEFLTYFQNEAQLEKSRLLSDRFSAERPKGSFSTLEIQRTEQGDSAMYLCASSFGTGTSTDTQYFGPGTRLTVL.

This clonotype came up a few times. The rearrangement joins TRBV20-1 to TRBJ2-7; the D call may be TRBD1 or TRBD2 (5 bases each). The CDR3 contains 13 residues. V was clipped by 4 bases and J by 2 bases, with 12 bases between them. CDR1 is DFQATT, CDR2 SNEGSKA, per germline (reference sequence). The CDR3 spells CSANRDLAYEQYF. CDR3 nucleotide sequence: TGCAGTGCTAACCGGGACCTCGCCTACGAGCAGTACTTC.

The chain couples TRBV10-3 to TRBJ1-2; D remains ambiguous. Germline assignment: CDR1 ENHRY and CDR2 SYGVKD. This CDR3 comprises 18 residues. V lost 3 bases and J lost 2, with 22 bases in between. The CDR3 coding sequence is TGTGCCATCAGTGATCCAGCGGCCCTCTCGGAGGGCAACTATGGCTACACCTTC. Translated: CAISDPAALSEGNYGYTF.

This clonotype showed up just a few times. The rearrangement uses TRBV20-1 and TRBJ1-2; TRBD1 matches 8 bases. The germline V gene has CDR1 DFQATT and CDR2 SNEGSKA (reference sequence). CDR3 length: 18 residues. V lost 3 bases, J lost 0 bases, and 15 bases stayed unmatched. CDR3 in DNA: TGCAGTGCTAGCCCTTTTGGGACAGGTGGGAGTGCTAACTATGGCTACACCTTC. Protein product: CSASPFGTGGSANYGYTF.

This clonotype was recorded a few times. The chain has TRBV7-3 and TRBJ2-2, with D tentatively TRBD1 (7 bases). V was trimmed by 5 bases and J by 4 bases, leaving 17 bases between them. The CDR3 runs 16 residues. In germline, CDR1 is SGHTA, CDR2 FQGTGA. The CDR3 here is CASSRQGGSSTGELFF. The DNA of the CDR3 is TGTGCCAGCAGCCGACAGGGAGGTAGTAGCACCGGGGAGCTGTTTTTT. The whole variable domain, remainder taken from reference TRBV7-3 and TRBJ2-2, is GAGVSQTPSNKVTEKGKYVELRCDPISGHTALYWYRQSLGQGPEFLIYFQGTGAADDSGLPNDRFFAVRPEGSVSTLKIQRTERGDSAVYLCASSRQGGSSTGELFFGEGSRLTVL.

This clonotype was recorded a few times. J is TRBJ2-2 and V is TRBV7-6; the match to TRBD2 covers 9 bases. Germline lookup yields CDR1 SGHVS and CDR2 FNYEAQ. The CDR3 loop spans 17 amino acids. With 7 bases clipped from V and 0 bases from J, the junction kept 9 bases outside the gene matches. The CDR3 is CASIPYSGRANTGELFF. The CDR3, as DNA: TGTGCCAGCATCCCTTATAGCGGGAGAGCGAACACCGGGGAGCTGTTTTTT.

This clonotype was counted only a few times. The chain is built from TRBV20-1 and TRBJ1-1; a possible D gene is TRBD1 (6 bases). The V gene's germline CDR1 is DFQATT and CDR2 SNEGSKA (reference sequence). The CDR3 has 11 residues. The CDR3 nucleotides read TGCAGCTCCCCCAGGGGCCCTGAAGCTTTCTTT. It yields the protein CSSPRGPEAFF.

The chain is built from TRBV12-3 or TRBV12-4 and TRBJ1-2; D uncertain. With 1 base removed from V and 7 bases from J, the gap between germline ends came to 10 bases. CDR3 length: 13 residues. The CDR3, as DNA: TGTGCCAGCAGTTTAGAACTAACTACTGGCTACACCTTC. Protein sequence: CASSLELTTGYTF.

This clonotype was detected only a few times. The V and J genes are TRBV4-3 and TRBJ1-4; D is ambiguous. Germline values: CDR1 LGHNA, CDR2 YSLEER. Trimming shortened V by 0 bases and J by 0 bases, and 8 bases separated the two germline ends. The CDR3 runs to 16 residues. The CDR3 bases are TGCGCCAGCAGCCAAGATCAGGCCGCAACTAATGAAAAACTGTTTTTT. Translated, it gives CASSQDQAATNEKLFF.

The V gene is TRBV7-8, the J gene TRBJ2-2; 11 nucleotides align to TRBD2. Germline values: CDR1 SGHVS, CDR2 FQNEAQ. The V gene end was trimmed by 5 bases and the J gene end by 3 bases; junction bases not matched to a gene: 8. The CDR3 runs 17 residues. In DNA form, the CDR3 reads TGTGCCAGCAGCCAAGCCGGGACTAGCGGTTACACCGGGGAGCTGTTTTTT. This gives the protein CASSQAGTSGYTGELFF. Together with reference TRBV7-8 and TRBJ2-2, the CDR3 gives the full variable domain: GAGVSQSPRYKVAKRGQDVALRCDPISGHVSLFWYQQALGQGPEFLTYFQNEAQLDKSGLPSDRFFAERPEGSVSTLKIQRTQQEDSAVYLCASSQAGTSGYTGELFFGEGSRLTVL.

In its sample, this clonotype was seen a few times. The V gene is TRBV2, the J gene TRBJ2-7; D is possibly TRBD2 (5 bases). CDR1 and CDR2 from the germline V gene are SNHLY and FYNNEI. The CDR3 is 12 residues long. The V end was cut by 7 bases, the J end by 4 bases, with 11 bases between. The CDR3 loop reads CASIREGYEQYF. As DNA, the CDR3 is TGTGCCAGCATTCGGGAAGGGTACGAGCAGTACTTC.

The rearrangement uses TRBV5-5 and TRBJ2-3; the match to TRBD2 covers 7 bases. Trimming at V came to 0 bases and at J to 3 bases, leaving 7 bases not matched to a gene. Germline loops: CDR1 SGHKS, CDR2 YYEKEE (reference sequence). CDR3 length: 16 amino acids. Written as DNA, the CDR3 is TGTGCCAGCAGCTTGGCTTACACGGGAGGAACAGATACGCAGTATTTT. Translating gives CASSLAYTGGTDTQYF.

V gene TRBV9 combines with J gene TRBJ2-3; D is uncertain. Germline values: CDR1 SGDLS, CDR2 YYNGEE. The CDR3 totals 16 residues. Trimming removed 4 bases at V and 2 bases at J, with 17 bases between. The CDR3 sequence: CASSQAYVTPTDTQYF. The CDR3 region has the DNA TGTGCCAGCAGCCAAGCCTACGTGACGCCCACAGATACGCAGTATTTT.

The chain employs TRBV5-1 and TRBJ1-1, with D maybe TRBD1 (5 bases). Germline V CDR1 and CDR2: SGHRS, YFSETQ. CDR3 length equals 13 residues. Between the trimmed V and J ends, which lost 0 bases and 4 bases, there was a span of 7 bases. DNA for the CDR3: TGCGCCAGCAGCTTGGAGGGGTCCACTGAAGCTTTCTTT. Residues: CASSLEGSTEAFF.

The chain combines TRBV3-1 with TRBJ2-7, with TRBD1 identical over 10 bases. Germline CDR1 is LGHDT and CDR2 is YNNKEL (reference sequence). After removal of 0 bases from V and 1 base from J, the junction contained 9 bases not matched to a gene. This CDR3 region has 18 residues. CDR3 residues: CASSQDIPGQGRSYEQYF. In nucleotides, the CDR3 is TGTGCCAGCAGCCAAGATATCCCGGGACAGGGGAGGTCCTACGAGCAGTACTTC.